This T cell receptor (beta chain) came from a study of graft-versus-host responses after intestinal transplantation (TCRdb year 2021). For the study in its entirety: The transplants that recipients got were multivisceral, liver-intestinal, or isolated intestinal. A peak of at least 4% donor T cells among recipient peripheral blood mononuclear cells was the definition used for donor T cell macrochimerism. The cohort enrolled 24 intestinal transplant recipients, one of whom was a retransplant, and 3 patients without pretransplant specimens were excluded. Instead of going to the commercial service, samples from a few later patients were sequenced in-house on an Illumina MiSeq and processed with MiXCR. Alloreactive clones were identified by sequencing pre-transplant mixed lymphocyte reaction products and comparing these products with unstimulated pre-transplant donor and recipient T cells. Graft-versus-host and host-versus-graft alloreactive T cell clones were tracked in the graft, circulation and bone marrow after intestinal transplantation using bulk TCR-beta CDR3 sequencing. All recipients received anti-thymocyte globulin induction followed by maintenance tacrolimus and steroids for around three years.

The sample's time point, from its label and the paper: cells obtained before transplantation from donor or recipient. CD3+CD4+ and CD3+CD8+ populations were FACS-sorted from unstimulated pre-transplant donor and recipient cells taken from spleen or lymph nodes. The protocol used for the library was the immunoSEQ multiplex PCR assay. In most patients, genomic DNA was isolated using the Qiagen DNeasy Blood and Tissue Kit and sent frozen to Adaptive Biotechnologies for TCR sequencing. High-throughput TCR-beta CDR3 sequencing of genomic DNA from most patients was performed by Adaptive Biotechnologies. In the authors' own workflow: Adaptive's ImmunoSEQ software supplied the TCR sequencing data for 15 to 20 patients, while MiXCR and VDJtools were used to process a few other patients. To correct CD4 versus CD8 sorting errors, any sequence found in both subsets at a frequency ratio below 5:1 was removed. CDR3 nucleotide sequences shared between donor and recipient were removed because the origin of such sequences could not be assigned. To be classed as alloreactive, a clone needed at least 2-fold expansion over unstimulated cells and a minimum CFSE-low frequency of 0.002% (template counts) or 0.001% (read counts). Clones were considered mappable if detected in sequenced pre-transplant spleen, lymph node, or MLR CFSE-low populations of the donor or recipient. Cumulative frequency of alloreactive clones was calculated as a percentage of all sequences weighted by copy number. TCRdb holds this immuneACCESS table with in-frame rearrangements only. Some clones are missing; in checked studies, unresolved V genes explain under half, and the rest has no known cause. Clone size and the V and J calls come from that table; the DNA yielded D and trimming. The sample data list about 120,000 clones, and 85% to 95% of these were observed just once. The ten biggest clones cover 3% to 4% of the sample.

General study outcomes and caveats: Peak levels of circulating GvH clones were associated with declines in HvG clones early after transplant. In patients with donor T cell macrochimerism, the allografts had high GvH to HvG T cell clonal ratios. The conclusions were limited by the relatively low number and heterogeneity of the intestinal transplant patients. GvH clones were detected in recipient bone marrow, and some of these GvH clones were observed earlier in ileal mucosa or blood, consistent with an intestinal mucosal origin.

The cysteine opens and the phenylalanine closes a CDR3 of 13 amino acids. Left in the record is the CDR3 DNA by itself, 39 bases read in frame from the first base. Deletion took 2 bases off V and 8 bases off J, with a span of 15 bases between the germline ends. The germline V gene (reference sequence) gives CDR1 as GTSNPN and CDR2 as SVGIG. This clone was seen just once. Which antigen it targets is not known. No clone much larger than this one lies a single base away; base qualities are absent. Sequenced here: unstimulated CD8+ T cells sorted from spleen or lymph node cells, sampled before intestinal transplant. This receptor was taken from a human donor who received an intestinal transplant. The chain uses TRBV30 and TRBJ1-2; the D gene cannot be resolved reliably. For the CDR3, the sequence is CAWSPPNIYGYTF. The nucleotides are TGTGCCTGGAGTCCTCCAAACATCTACGGCTACACCTTC. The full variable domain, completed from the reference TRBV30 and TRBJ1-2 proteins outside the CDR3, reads SQTIHQWPATLVQPVGSPLSLECTVEGTSNPNLYWYRQAAGRGLQLLFYSVGIGQISSEVPQNLSASRPQDRQFILSSKKLLLSDSGFYLCAWSPPNIYGYTFGSGTRLTVV.